Listed below are T cell receptor beta chains from one sample, sequenced in a study of control samples from healthy donors and cancer patients. Produced via immunoSEQ multiplex PCR; TCRdb's table is partial and in-frame only. The sample has approximately 76,000 clones; roughly 84% are singletons. Specimen: PBMCs. These receptors all stem from a man between 60 and 75 years old with head and neck cancer. Each CDR3 is given with its conserved first and last residue. The D gene is left open where the match is weak. Not every row has a clone size; where given, it reads once, few, many or a size class.

cdr3_nt cdr3_aa clone_size v_call d_call j_call
TGTGCCAGCAGTGGTGCTCGTATTGGCGAGCAGTACTTC CASSGARIGEQYF NA TRBV25-1 NA TRBJ2-7
TGTGCCAGCTCACCACCCTACCTAGCGGGGGGGGGCAATGAGCAGTTCTTC CASSPPYLAGGGNEQFF NA TRBV18 TRBD2 TRBJ2-1
TGCGCCAGCAGCCAGGTGGGGGAGGCCTACGAGCAGTACTTC CASSQVGEAYEQYF NA TRBV4-1 NA TRBJ2-7
TGTGCCAGCAGCTCGGACTTTCGGGGGTTATATGGCTACACCTTC CASSSDFRGLYGYTF NA TRBV11-2 NA TRBJ1-2
TGCGCCAGCAGTCAATTGTCAGGGGAGAACACTGAAGCTTTCTTT CASSQLSGENTEAFF NA TRBV23-1 NA TRBJ1-1
TGTGCCAGCAGTGAAATCCAGGGACCTAACCACGAGCAGTACTTC CASSEIQGPNHEQYF NA TRBV2 NA TRBJ2-7
TGCGCCAGCAGCCCCAGACAGGGTCGGTCTGAAGCTTTCTTT CASSPRQGRSEAFF NA TRBV5-1 TRBD1 TRBJ1-1
TGCAGCGTTAAGAGTACCGGGGAGCTGTTTTTT CSVKSTGELFF NA TRBV29-1 NA TRBJ2-2
TGTGCCAGCAGCTTGAGGCCCCACGAGCAGTACTTC CASSLRPHEQYF once TRBV5-6 NA TRBJ2-7
TGTGCCAGCTCATATGGGGGGGCCGGGACACCCCTCCACTTT CASSYGGAGTPLHF NA TRBV18 NA TRBJ1-6
TGTGCCAGCAGCTCCGATGCCGGGACTAGCGGGACCGGGGAGCTGTTTTTT CASSSDAGTSGTGELFF NA TRBV11-2 TRBD2 TRBJ2-2
TGTGCCAGCAGTTATTGGGGTAATTCACCCCTCCACTTT CASSYWGNSPLHF few TRBV6-5 NA TRBJ1-6
TGTGCCAGCAGCGCCCGAATGGGGACCTACGAGCAGTACTTC CASSARMGTYEQYF NA TRBV9 NA TRBJ2-7
TGCGCCAGCAGCTTGATCCCTAGCGGGAGCTCCTACAATGAGCAGTTCTTC CASSLIPSGSSYNEQFF NA TRBV5-1 TRBD2 TRBJ2-1
TGTGCCAGCAGGGGGGTAACGGAGACCCAGTACTTC CASRGVTETQYF NA TRBV27 NA TRBJ2-5
TGTGCCAGCTCACGCGGGACAAATGAAAAACTGTTTTTT CASSRGTNEKLFF NA TRBV18 NA TRBJ1-4
TGTGCCAGCAGCTTAATCAATCCCGGGACAGCTTCGAACACCGGGGAGCTGTTTTTT CASSLINPGTASNTGELFF many TRBV6-6 TRBD1 TRBJ2-2
TGCGCCAGCACCAATAGCGGTGCGTACCAAGAGACCCAGTACTTC CASTNSGAYQETQYF NA TRBV5-1 NA TRBJ2-5
TGTGCCAGCAGTGCCTCCCTGTTGAATGAGCAGTTCTTC CASSASLLNEQFF NA TRBV27 NA TRBJ2-1
TGTGCCAGCAGTTACCGGAGATCTAATGAAAAACTGTTTTTT CASSYRRSNEKLFF NA TRBV28 NA TRBJ1-4
TGTGCCAGCAGCCCCAGAGCTATGTCCAATGAGCAGTTCTTC CASSPRAMSNEQFF NA TRBV11-3 NA TRBJ2-1
TGTGCCAGCATACCGGGCCGAAGTGTCCCTTTCTTT CASIPGRSVPFF once TRBV5-6 NA TRBJ1-1
TGTGCCAGCAGCCCACGAGGGGGGCGGCTCGATGAGCAGTTCTTC CASSPRGGRLDEQFF once TRBV7-8 NA TRBJ2-1
TGTGCCAGCAGCCGCCGCGGGAGTGATACGCAGTATTTT CASSRRGSDTQYF NA TRBV3-1/TRBV3-2 TRBD2 TRBJ2-3
TGTGCCAGCAGCTTAGCCGGGACTTCAACAGATACGCAGTATTTT CASSLAGTSTDTQYF NA TRBV7-9 NA TRBJ2-3
TGTGCCAGCAGCCTAATAAGGGGTGCCGGGGAGCTGTTTTTT CASSLIRGAGELFF few TRBV3-1/TRBV3-2 NA TRBJ2-2
TGTGCCAGCAGGCCCGTGGCAGGGCCCCACGAGCAGTACTTC CASRPVAGPHEQYF once TRBV6-4 NA TRBJ2-7